The rows below give T cell receptor beta chains drawn from one sample of a study of human T cells and chemical hapten exposure. In TCRdb, the RACE reads were re-called with MiXCR into one record per CDR3 protein. This sample yields 95,000 to 100,000 distinct CDR3 sequences, of which around 12% are seen a single time; 2% to 2.5% belongs to the top ten. Source: whole blood, taken in connection with sensitization to the hapten diphenylcyclopropenone (DPC). These receptors all come from a woman aged 40 to 50 with alopecia areata. Some clones in this sample may be carry-over from other donors' samples. Both conserved end residues are part of each CDR3. D genes are given only for firm matches. Only part of the rows carry a size: once, few, many, or a class if the clone is expanded.

>many|TRBJ1-4|TRBV29-1|-
TGCAGCGTTGAAGTCAATCTGAGACAGCCTTCAGGGGAAAAACTGTTTTTT
CSVEVNLRQPSGEKLFF
>few|TRBJ2-3|TRBV7-8|-
TGTGCCAGCAGCCTAACCCCCACAGATACGCAGTATTTT
CASSLTPTDTQYF
>few|TRBJ1-5|TRBV7-2|TRBD1
TGTGCCAGCAGCGCCTTGACAGGGGTCCCCAATCAGCCCCAGCATTTT
CASSALTGVPNQPQHF
>-|TRBJ2-7|TRBV28|TRBD2
TGTGCCAGCAGTTTATTCGGGAGGGAGCAGTACTTC
CASSLFGREQYF
>-|TRBJ1-5|TRBV7-2|TRBD1
TGTGCCAGCAGTCCCACCGGGACAGGGGTAAGGGCCCAGCATTTT
CASSPTGTGVRAQHF
>few|TRBJ2-7|TRBV28|-
TGTGCCAGCAGTTTGACGCAGGACTACGAGCAGTACTTC
CASSLTQDYEQYF
>few|TRBJ2-7|TRBV7-2|TRBD2
TGTGCCAGCAGCTTAGGCGGGAGCCCCTACGAGCAGTACTTC
CASSLGGSPYEQYF
>few|TRBJ2-1|TRBV10-3|-
TGTGCCATCAGTGAGACGGGGGCCAATGAGCAGTTCTTC
CAISETGANEQFF
>many|TRBJ1-5|TRBV28|TRBD1
TGTGCCAGCAGGCGGACAGGGGGCGGCAATCAGCCCCAGCATTTT
CASRRTGGGNQPQHF
>many|TRBJ2-1|TRBV29-1|-
TGCAGCGTTGATAGTAGTGGGAATGAGCAGTTCTTC
CSVDSSGNEQFF
>-|TRBJ2-7|TRBV15|TRBD2
TGTGCCACCAGCAGAGATTGGAAAGGCGGGAGGGCCCACGAGCAGTACTTC
CATSRDWKGGRAHEQYF
>-|TRBJ2-4|TRBV6-1|-
TGTGCCAGCAGTGAAATTCGGATTGACATTCAGTACTTC
CASSEIRIDIQYF
>-|TRBJ2-2|TRBV27|TRBD2
TGTGCCAGCAGCCACGTTCTAGCGGGAGATGGGACCGGGGAGCTGTTTTTT
CASSHVLAGDGTGELFF
>-|TRBJ2-1|TRBV7-6|-
TGTGCCAGCAGCTTAGAAGGAGGGAGCTCCTACAATGAGCAGTTCTTC
CASSLEGGSSYNEQFF
>-|TRBJ2-3|TRBV10-3|-
TGTGCCATCAGTGATAGGGGCGGGAAGGCAGATACGCAGTATTTT
CAISDRGGKADTQYF
>-|TRBJ1-1|TRBV28|-
TGTGCCAGCACCCCGGGCACTGAAGCTTTCTTT
CASTPGTEAFF
>few|TRBJ2-1|TRBV24-1|-
TGTGCCACCAGTGATTTCCCTGATGGGTTGCAGTTCTTC
CATSDFPDGLQFF
>few|TRBJ1-5|TRBV28|-
TGTGCCAGCAGTTTACGACAGAATCAGCCCCAGCATTTT
CASSLRQNQPQHF
>-|TRBJ1-6|TRBV10-3|-
TGTGCCATCAGTGAGTCAGGCAGGGACTCACCCCTCCACTTT
CAISESGRDSPLHF
>-|TRBJ1-4|TRBV6-2/TRBV6-3|-
TGTGCCAGCAGTTACCGGGCAGATGAAAAACTGTTTTTT
CASSYRADEKLFF